What follows are 17 T cell receptor beta chains derived from one specimen sequenced in a study of T cell responses to AZD1222 COVID-19 vaccine. Produced via immunoSEQ multiplex PCR; TCRdb's table is partial and in-frame only. The sample lists fewer than 110,000 clones; 75% to 95% were seen once. The specimen comprised peripheral blood, sampled on day 0 of AZD1222 vaccination. The receptors were gathered from an adult in good health.

This CDR3 reads CASSPAMNTDTQYF. DNA for the CDR3: TGTGCCAGTAGTCCGGCCATGAACACAGATACGCAGTATTTT. J is TRBJ2-3 and V is TRBV19; D remains unclear. There are 14 residues in the CDR3. The germline V and J ends were trimmed by 5 bases and 2 bases, with 11 bases remaining between them. Germline V gives CDR1 LNHDA, CDR2 SQIVND (reference sequence).

The chain carries TRBV27 and TRBJ2-2; D uncertain. The CDR3 length is 14 residues. The germline V and J ends were trimmed by 2 bases and 6 bases, with 10 bases remaining between them. The germline gives CDR1 MNHEY, CDR2 SMNVEV (reference sequence). CDR3 sequence reads: CASSLVTLAGELFF. The CDR3 DNA sequence: TGTGCCAGCAGTTTAGTGACCCTAGCCGGGGAGCTGTTTTTT.

The V gene is TRBV19, the J gene TRBJ1-1; D call uncertain. Germline V gene sequence: CDR1 LNHDA, CDR2 SQIVND (reference sequence). The CDR3 loop spans 12 amino acids. Trimming stripped 10 bases from V and 6 bases from J, with 15 bases between. Here the CDR3 reads CATRLARSEAFF. The CDR3 DNA is TGTGCCACCCGTCTTGCCCGATCTGAAGCTTTCTTT.

V is TRBV6-9 and J is TRBJ1-2; weak D call: TRBD1 (5 bases). V lost 6 bases to trimming and J lost 1 base, with 15 bases between them. CDR3 length: 15 residues. CDR1 MNHGY and CDR2 SVAAGI come from the germline V gene. The CDR3 coding sequence is TGTGCCAGCAGCTCCGGGGGGATCCTTAACTATGGCTACACCTTC. It translates to CASSSGGILNYGYTF.

The chain has TRBV30 and TRBJ1-2; 9 bases map to TRBD1. Germline assignment: CDR1 GTSNPN and CDR2 SVGIG (reference sequence). Germline trimming cut 5 bases from V and 0 bases from J; bases unmatched to any gene: 10. The length of the CDR3 is 16 residues. CDR3: CAWWGRDRVANYGYTF. CDR3 in DNA: TGTGCCTGGTGGGGGAGGGACAGGGTAGCTAACTATGGCTACACCTTC.

The V call is TRBV18, the J call TRBJ1-2; D call uncertain. This CDR3 region has 11 residues. The germline V and J ends were trimmed by 6 bases and 3 bases, with 5 bases remaining between them. CDR1 is KGHSH, CDR2 LQKENI, per germline. The CDR3 here is CASSPDYGYTF. The CDR3, as DNA: TGTGCCAGCTCTCCCGACTATGGCTACACCTTC. Complete variable domain (other parts from reference TRBV18 and TRBJ1-2): NAGVMQNPRHLVRRRGQEARLRCSPMKGHSHVYWYRQLPEEGLKFMVYLQKENIIDESGMPKERFSAEFPKEGPSILRIQQVVRGDSAAYFCASSPDYGYTFGSGTRLTVV.

The chain uses TRBV24-1 and TRBJ2-5; 8 positions agree with TRBD1. V lost 7 bases and J lost 0; bases outside the gene matches: 6. The CDR3 is 15 amino acids. Germline CDR1 reads KGHDR; CDR2 reads SFDVKD. CDR3 bases: TGTGCCACCAGAAGACAGGGGCTGTACCAAGAGACCCAGTACTTC. This encodes CATRRQGLYQETQYF.

The chain combines TRBV2 with TRBJ1-3, with no clear D. Trimming cost V 5 bases and J 9 bases, with 11 bases left between them. The germline V gene encodes CDR1 SNHLY and CDR2 FYNNEI. The CDR3 totals 12 residues. Here the CDR3 reads CASSRNPSTIYF. DNA of the CDR3: TGTGCCAGCAGTAGAAACCCGTCCACCATATATTTT.

Concerning this clone itself: This sample includes further DNA sequences coding for the same CDR3. This sequence joins TRBV19 and TRBJ1-1; D is unclear. The CDR3 extends over 13 amino acids. V was shortened by 3 bases and J by 1 base, with 6 bases between the two germline ends. Germline V gives CDR1 LNHDA, CDR2 SQIVND (reference sequence). CDR3 sequence reads: CASSIFGNTEAFF. CDR3 in DNA: TGTGCCAGTAGTATTTTTGGGAACACTGAAGCTTTCTTT. Based on the CDR3 plus reference TRBV19 and TRBJ1-1, the full variable domain is DGGITQSPKYLFRKEGQNVTLSCEQNLNHDAMYWYRQDPGQGLRLIYYSQIVNDFQKGDIAEGYSVSREKKESFPLTVTSAQKNPTAFYLCASSIFGNTEAFFGQGTRLTVV.

The rearrangement uses TRBV28 and TRBJ2-4; TRBD1 matches 8 bases. V lost 5 bases and J lost 2; bases outside the gene matches: 2. The CDR3 runs 14 residues. Germline V gene sequence: CDR1 MDHEN, CDR2 SYDVKM. The CDR3 loop is CASSTGGTKNIQYF. The CDR3 DNA is TGTGCCAGCAGTACAGGGGGAACCAAAAACATTCAGTACTTC.

The chain carries TRBV3-1 (or the pseudogene TRBV3-2) and TRBJ2-2; 7 bases map to TRBD2. CDR3 length: 15 residues. Germline CDR1 is LGHDT and CDR2 is YNNKEL (reference sequence). Trimming took 5 bases from V and 7 from J; bases not matched to a gene: 10. The CDR3 is CASSSAAGSVGELFF. CDR3 in DNA: TGTGCCAGCAGCTCTGCAGCGGGATCTGTCGGGGAGCTGTTTTTT.

In this sample, this clone turned up once. The chain uses TRBV6-5 and TRBJ1-3; 9 bases align to TRBD1. Germline V gene sequence: CDR1 MNHEY, CDR2 SVGAGI. V shed 7 bases and J 8 bases; nucleotides not matched to a gene: 12. The CDR3 has 15 residues. CDR3 nucleotide sequence: TGTGCCAGCACGAGCCGGGACAGGGAAAGCTACACCATATATTTT. Translating gives CASTSRDRESYTIYF.

The CDR3 nucleotides read TGTGCCAGCAGTATTTACGAGACCCAGTACTTC. This encodes CASSIYETQYF. This chain connects TRBV6-2 or TRBV6-3 to TRBJ2-5; D call uncertain. Per germline, CDR1 MNHEY and CDR2 SVGEGT. There are 11 residues in the CDR3. The V end was cut by 5 bases, the J end by 5 bases, with 6 bases between.

The chain links TRBV14 to TRBJ2-7; 11 bases agree with TRBD2. Per germline, CDR1 SGHDN and CDR2 FVKESK. Trimming took 4 bases from V and 7 from J; bases not matched to a gene: 27. This CDR3 is built from 21 residues. The CDR3 DNA follows: TGTGCCAGCAGCCGACGAAGCCGGGACAGGTCGGGACTAGCGGCCGAGGGGGAGCAGTACTTC. It translates to CASSRRSRDRSGLAAEGEQYF.

This clone was seen once. This chain links TRBV7-2 with TRBJ2-3; the D gene is possibly TRBD1 (7 bases). CDR3 length: 18 residues. V dropped 0 bases and J dropped 6 bases, with 22 bases sitting between them. Looked up from germline, CDR1 is SGHTA and CDR2 is FQGNSA. This CDR3 reads CASSLALRSGRGVDTQYF. The CDR3 coding sequence is TGTGCCAGCAGCTTAGCGCTTCGCTCCGGCAGGGGGGTGGATACGCAGTATTTT.

CDR3 nucleotides: TGTGCCAGCAGCCCCCCCTGGGGAAATCAAGAGACCCAGTACTTC. Translation gives CASSPPWGNQETQYF. V is TRBV14 and J is TRBJ2-5; D not certain. The CDR3 is 15 amino acids. With 4 bases removed from V and 2 bases from J, the gap between germline ends came to 14 bases. Germline loops: CDR1 SGHDN, CDR2 FVKESK.

The rearrangement joins TRBV6-1 to TRBJ2-3; 10 nucleotides align to TRBD2. This CDR3 has 16 amino acids. Germline assignment: CDR1 MNHNS and CDR2 SASEGT. J lost 3 bases, V lost 3 bases, and 6 bases had no gene match. In nucleotides, the CDR3 is TGTGCCAGCAGTGAGGGGCTAGCGGGAGTAACAGATACGCAGTATTTT. Its protein product is CASSEGLAGVTDTQYF.